The sequence of this T cell receptor (beta chain) was determined in a study of T cells in localized non-small cell lung cancer. V was shortened by 3 bases and J by 4 bases, with 14 bases between the two germline ends. Germline assignment: CDR1 MRHNA and CDR2 SNTAGT. This CDR3 region has 15 residues. Overall study findings and caveats: Uninvolved adjacent lung had higher T cell clonality than tumor and all other tissues.

Clones were read by immunoSEQ multiplex PCR, and TCRdb kept only the in-frame ones, dropping some. Of about 52,000 clones in the sample, just over 85% were seen once. To note about this clone: What it binds is unknown.

The TCR was taken from a male donor at least 60 years old with stage III squamous cell lung carcinoma. Material: peripheral blood, obtained before any cancer treatment. The rearrangement uses TRBV6-4 and TRBJ2-3; no firm D call. CDR3 residues: CASSENGRRADTQYF. The CDR3 region has the DNA TGTGCCAGCAGTGAAAACGGGCGAAGAGCAGATACGCAGTATTTT.